This TCR beta chain was sequenced in a study of T cell responses to AZD1222 COVID-19 vaccine. General study findings and limits: Following two doses of AZD1222, Spike-specific TCR breadth and depth rose. Seropositive AZD1222 recipients at baseline numbered only five or six. Donors were chiefly white British, with a greater number of females, and clonal diversity was perhaps underestimated.

As to this clone: Its antigen is not identified.

Germline CDR1 and CDR2: LGHDT and YNNKEL (reference sequence). The CDR3 consists of 17 residues. V lost 1 base and J lost 3, with 17 bases in between. Both about-4-week and about-12-week second-dose recipients were combined. Libraries were prepared by immunoSEQ multiplex PCR; TCRdb keeps only in-frame clonotypes and omits some of them. The sample lists more than 150,000 clones, 90% to 95% seen once, with roughly 1.5% in the top ten. The clonotype originates from an adult who received the AZD1222 COVID-19 vaccine. Sequences were derived from peripheral blood, sampled 28 days after the second AZD1222 dose. This chain connects TRBV3-1 (or the pseudogene TRBV3-2) to TRBJ2-3, with a tentative D call TRBD1 (7 bases). The DNA for the CDR3 is TGTGCCAGCAGCCAAGGCCTACAGGGGAGGTGGACAGATACGCAGTATTTT. This sequence encodes CASSQGLQGRWTDTQYF.